The T cell receptor beta chain under discussion was sequenced for a study of T cells in pancreatic ductal adenocarcinoma. The selected patients with pancreatic ductal adenocarcinoma had surgery but no neoadjuvant therapy. Assay: immunoSEQ multiplex PCR; the TCRdb copy retains only in-frame clones and omits some. Among roughly 100,000 clones listed, 90% to 95% were seen once. Source material: PBMCs. This receptor was taken from a human donor with pancreatic ductal adenocarcinoma.

CDR3 bases: TGTGCCAGCAGCACGGGACATCCATCCTACGAGCAGTACTTC. The encoded protein is CASSTGHPSYEQYF. The V gene is TRBV7-2, the J gene TRBJ2-7, with D possibly being TRBD1 (6 bases). This CDR3 region has 14 residues. Trimming left V 5 bases short and J 1 base short, with 12 bases between. The germline gives CDR1 SGHTA, CDR2 FQGNSA. The full variable domain, with the rest looked up from reference TRBV7-2 and TRBJ2-7, is GAGVSQSPSNKVTEKGKDVELRCDPISGHTALYWYRQSLGQGLEFLIYFQGNSAPDKSGLPSDRFSAERTGGSVSTLTIQRTQQEDSAVYLCASSTGHPSYEQYFGPGTRLTVT.